What follows describes a single TCR beta chain. Its antigen is not yet known. No clone much larger than this one lies a single base away; base qualities are absent. This entry comes from a study of OX40 agonist ivuxolimab in advanced cancers. Notes on the research overall: Ivuxolimab was an agonistic, fully human IgG2 monoclonal antibody directed against OX40 (CD134), a costimulatory receptor. Peripheral TCRbeta sequencing was intended to test whether TCR sequence diversity was altered and clonal T-cell expansion was caused by ivuxolimab. Three dose-escalation patients achieved partial responses, one with hepatocellular carcinoma and two with cutaneous melanoma. The paper reports the monotherapy dose-escalation portion (N ≈ 50 patients) of the phase I ivuxolimab trial. Intravenous ivuxolimab was administered to patients every 2 weeks at six dose levels: 0.01, 0.1, 0.3, 1.5, 3 and 10 mg/kg. Prior anti-PD-1, anti-PD-L1 or anti-CTLA-4 therapy was permitted, and about two fifths of dose-escalation patients had received checkpoint inhibitors. Of the roughly 51 patients in dose escalation, some 19 had hepatocellular carcinoma, about 15 had melanoma, 9 had renal cell carcinoma and 9 had head and neck cancer. A male proportion of roughly 80% and a mean age of roughly 58 years, ranging from 23 to 79, were recorded for the dose-escalation cohort.

The trial excluded patients who had a history of autoimmune disease or who were on systemic immunosuppression. Peripheral blood for TCR sequencing was collected from all dose cohorts at baseline, on cycle 4 day 1, and on cycle 7 day 1. The samples were drawn from a first-in-human, open-label, multicenter phase I dose-escalation trial of ivuxolimab. Adults with locally advanced or metastatic melanoma, renal cell, hepatocellular, or head and neck squamous cell carcinoma were enrolled in the trial. CD4+ and CD8+ T cells were sorted separately from peripheral blood before TCR sequencing. Genomic DNA was isolated from the sorted cells so that the TCRbeta CDR3 region could be sequenced. TCRbeta CDR3 regions were sequenced using the immunoSEQ Assay. This is the immuneACCESS table as TCRdb keeps it, with only in-frame sequences that have V and J called. A part of the clones is gone; compared with another copy, unresolved V genes explain less than half, and the rest is unexplained. A total of over 30,000 clones appear in this sample, over 60% of them only once. Approximately 20% of the sample goes to the ten largest clones.

On the study overall, not on this receptor specifically: Clonal expansion of both CD4+ and CD8+ blood T cells was observed from baseline to week 6 at doses 0.1 to 3.0 mg/kg. Which antigens the clonally expanded peripheral T cells were specific for was not determined. Low levels of normalized T-cell clonal expansion were also seen in some patients who did not respond. In the 0.1-3.0 mg/kg groups, partial responders had among the lowest normalized peripheral clonal expansion, particularly in CD8+ T cells. On average, CD8+ T cells showed more expanded clones than CD4+ T cells after ivuxolimab.

CDR1 and CDR2 (SGHTA, FQGNSA) derive from the germline V gene. Trimming accounts for 2 bases at V and 6 bases at J, while the number of junction bases matched to no gene is 3. The CDR3 holds 14 amino acids from the cysteine to the phenylalanine. Only the CDR3 DNA is retained, 42 bases long and in frame from the first base. This receptor chain uses TRBV7-2 and TRBJ2-2; 7 bases in the junction line up with TRBD1. This specimen was CD4+ or CD8+ T cells sorted from blood, taken in a trial of the OX40 agonist ivuxolimab. The TCR originated in an adult with an advanced solid tumor such as melanoma, head and neck, liver or kidney cancer. The nucleotide sequence reads TGTGCCAGCAGCTTACAACAGGGGTCCGGGGAGCTGTTTTTT. The resulting protein is CASSLQQGSGELFF.